The rows below give T cell receptor beta chains drawn from one sample of a study of T cell repertoires in cytomegalovirus infection. Their antigen targets remain unknown. TCRdb re-analysed the reads in MiXCR, keeping a single row per CDR3 protein. Here the sample spans some 590,000 distinct CDR3 sequences, approximately 40% being singletons. The sequencing here drew on cultured PBMCs, taken from culture after CMV antigen stimulation. Receptors originate from a human donor in good health (CMV status not recorded). Some clones in this sample may be carry-over from other donors' samples. Both conserved end residues are trimmed from each CDR3. Each record gives: clone size, J gene, V gene, CDR3 length, CDR3 protein. Not every row has a clone size; where given, it reads once, few, many or a size class.

>.|TRBJ1-1|TRBV30|14
AWSPRGWGADTEAF
>.|TRBJ1-1|TRBV4-3|13
ASSQGGRGDVEAF
>.|TRBJ2-3|TRBV20-1|12
SARAAASTDTQY
>.|TRBJ2-3|TRBV7-6|14
ASSSGRGRAPDTQY
>few|TRBJ1-1|TRBV20-1|11
SARSATEAEAF
>.|TRBJ2-5|TRBV11-1|14
ASSFQTTPGEETQY
>once|TRBJ2-3|TRBV2|13
ASSVDSSSTDTQY
>few|TRBJ2-3|TRBV7-9|13
ASSLISGGTDTQY
>few|TRBJ2-7|TRBV6-6|12
ATSRTGGYYEQY
>few|TRBJ2-7|TRBV20-1|11
SARDGGSYEQY
>.|TRBJ1-4|TRBV7-9|12
ASSWDRTNEKLF
>few|TRBJ1-6|TRBV19|12
ASSMAGLNSPLH
>.|TRBJ2-7|TRBV12-3/TRBV12-4|12
ASSLLGGSSEQY
>few|TRBJ2-5|TRBV2|12
ASSPAGGTETQY
>few|TRBJ1-4|TRBV7-2|13
ASSTYDRGGEKLF
>few|TRBJ2-3|TRBV5-5|13
ASSLFSDNTDTQY
>.|TRBJ2-1|TRBV10-3|11
AISPPGDNEQF
>.|TRBJ1-4|TRBV12-3/TRBV12-4|12
ASRNRATNEKLF
>.|TRBJ2-1|TRBV5-1|13
ASSIGQAGLDEQF
>.|TRBJ1-5|TRBV7-2|12
ASSPTGTNQPQH
>few|TRBJ2-7|TRBV7-8|12
ASSLAGVFYEQY
>.|TRBJ2-1|TRBV12-3/TRBV12-4|14
ASSRTSGGTYNEQF
>few|TRBJ2-3|TRBV6-1|11
ASRAGGRDTQY
>.|TRBJ2-7|TRBV6-1|10
ASSETAYEQY
>few|TRBJ2-1|TRBV7-2|13
ASSLGGRSGNEQF
>few|TRBJ1-1|TRBV12-3/TRBV12-4|12
ASSFWDGRTEAF
>.|TRBJ2-7|TRBV6-6|13
ASSYSKGVGYEQY
>.|TRBJ2-5|TRBV2|12
ASNDLGPQETQY
>few|TRBJ2-2|TRBV27|13
ASSPPGLLTGELF
>once|TRBJ1-3|TRBV9|13
ASSVQGDHGNTIY
>few|TRBJ1-1|TRBV7-2|11
ASSLGEGIEAF
>.|TRBJ2-3|TRBV7-8|12
ASSYNTGVDTQY
>.|TRBJ2-1|TRBV19|9
AAASYNEQF
>few|TRBJ1-5|TRBV15|13
ATSNQQGVNQPQH
>few|TRBJ1-2|TRBV28|10
ASREGTDGYT
>.|TRBJ2-7|TRBV11-2|11
ASSLDMVARRY
>.|TRBJ1-1|TRBV6-2/TRBV6-3|10
ASSTSRPEAF
>few|TRBJ2-7|TRBV4-1|13
ASSQGRSGVYEQY
>.|TRBJ2-2|TRBV25-1|12
ASSEGRDTGELF
>.|TRBJ2-7|TRBV6-1|13
ASSEAWGGNYEQY
>.|TRBJ2-3|TRBV12-3/TRBV12-4|13
ASRPRLWGTDTQY
>.|TRBJ1-4|TRBV7-2|9
ASSLDSELF